The T cell receptor beta chain described here comes from a study of T-cell reconstitution after alpha-beta-depleted transplantation in children. Unique molecular identifiers were incorporated into the prepared TCRbeta library. TCRdb re-called the PCR reads through MiXCR, storing one row per CDR3 protein. Here the sample spans roughly 120,000 distinct CDR3 sequences, 23% being singletons. This clonotype has only a few counts. Its antigen is as yet unknown. Study-wide results and limits: High day-60 TCRbeta diversity in some patients came from surviving recipient T cells and thymic progenitors. From newly produced T cells came most of the T-cell counts and diversity one year after transplant. There were reportedly several hundred expanded graft clones from which alpha-beta T cells came about two months after transplant.

The TCR comes from a male patient aged 2 to 10 who had a stem cell transplant for chronic granulomatous disease, so the T cells may come from the graft donor. The sample consisted of PBMCs, mostly from graft donor cells, taken 180 days after TCRalphabeta/CD19-depleted stem cell transplant.

The CDR3 is CASSSPRQGNHSGANVLTF. In DNA form, the CDR3 reads TGTGCCAGCAGCTCCCCTCGACAGGGTAACCACTCTGGGGCCAACGTCCTGACTTTC. The rearrangement joins TRBV27 to TRBJ2-6, with 7 positions matching TRBD1. The germline gives CDR1 MNHEY, CDR2 SMNVEV (reference sequence). The V and J ends lost 6 bases and 0 bases, in that order; junction bases with no gene match: 14. CDR3 length: 19 amino acids. Looking up the rest from reference TRBV27 and TRBJ2-6 gives the full variable domain: EAQVTQNPRYLITVTGKKLTVTCSQNMNHEYMSWYRQDPGLGLRQIYYSMNVEVTDKGDVPEGYKVSRKEKRNFPLILESPSPNQTSLYFCASSSPRQGNHSGANVLTFGAGSRLTVL.